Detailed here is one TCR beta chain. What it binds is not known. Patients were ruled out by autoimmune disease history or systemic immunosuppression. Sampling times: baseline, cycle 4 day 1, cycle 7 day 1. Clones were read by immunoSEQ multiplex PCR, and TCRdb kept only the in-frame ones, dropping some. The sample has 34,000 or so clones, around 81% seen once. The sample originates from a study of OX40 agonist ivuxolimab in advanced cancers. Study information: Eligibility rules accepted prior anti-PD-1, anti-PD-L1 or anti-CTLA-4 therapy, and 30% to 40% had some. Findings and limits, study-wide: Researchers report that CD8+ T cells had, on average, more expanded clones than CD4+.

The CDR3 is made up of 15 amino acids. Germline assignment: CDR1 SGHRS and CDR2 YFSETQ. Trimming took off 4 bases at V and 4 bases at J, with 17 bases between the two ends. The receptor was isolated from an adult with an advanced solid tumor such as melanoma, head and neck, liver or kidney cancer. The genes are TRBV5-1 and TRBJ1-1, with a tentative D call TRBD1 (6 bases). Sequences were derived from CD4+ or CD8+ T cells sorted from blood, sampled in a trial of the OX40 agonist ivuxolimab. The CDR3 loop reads CASSARRQAGTEAFF. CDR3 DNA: TGCGCCAGCAGCGCACGTCGACAGGCTGGCACTGAAGCTTTCTTT.